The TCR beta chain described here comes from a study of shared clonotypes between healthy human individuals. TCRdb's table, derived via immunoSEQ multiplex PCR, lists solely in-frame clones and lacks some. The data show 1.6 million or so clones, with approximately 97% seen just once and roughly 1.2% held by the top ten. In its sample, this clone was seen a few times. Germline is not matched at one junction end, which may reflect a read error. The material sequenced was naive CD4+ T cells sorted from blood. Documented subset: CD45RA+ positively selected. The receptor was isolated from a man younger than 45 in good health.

For the CDR3, the DNA is TGTGCCAGCAGCTTAGCGCTCAGGGTTACTTTT. Protein sequence: CASSLALRVTF. The V and J genes are TRBV7-2 and TRBJ1-1, with D possibly TRBD1 on 5 matching bases. This CDR3 has 11 residues. Germline CDR1 is SGHTA and CDR2 is FQGNSA.